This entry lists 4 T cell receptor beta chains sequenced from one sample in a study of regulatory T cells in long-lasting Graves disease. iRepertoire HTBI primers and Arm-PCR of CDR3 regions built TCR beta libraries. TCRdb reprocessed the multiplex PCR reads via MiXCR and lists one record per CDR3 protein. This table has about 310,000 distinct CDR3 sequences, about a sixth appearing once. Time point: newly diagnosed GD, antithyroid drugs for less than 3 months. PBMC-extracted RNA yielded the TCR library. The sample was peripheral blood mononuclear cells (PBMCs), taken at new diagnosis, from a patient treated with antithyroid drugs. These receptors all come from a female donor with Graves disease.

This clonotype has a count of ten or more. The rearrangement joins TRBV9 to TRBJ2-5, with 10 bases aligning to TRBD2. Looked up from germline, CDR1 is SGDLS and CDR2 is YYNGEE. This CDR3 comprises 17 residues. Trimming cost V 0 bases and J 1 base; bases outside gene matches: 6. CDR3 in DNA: TGTGCCAGCAGCGTAGCTCCTAGCGGGAGTGTCCAAGAGACCCAGTACTTC. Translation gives CASSVAPSGSVQETQYF.

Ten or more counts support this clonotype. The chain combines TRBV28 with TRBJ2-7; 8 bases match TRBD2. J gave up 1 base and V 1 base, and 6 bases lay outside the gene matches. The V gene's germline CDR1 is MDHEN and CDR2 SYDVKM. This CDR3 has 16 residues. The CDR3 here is CASSLFWASGSYEQYF. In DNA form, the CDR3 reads TGTGCCAGCAGTTTATTCTGGGCTAGCGGGTCCTACGAGCAGTACTTC.

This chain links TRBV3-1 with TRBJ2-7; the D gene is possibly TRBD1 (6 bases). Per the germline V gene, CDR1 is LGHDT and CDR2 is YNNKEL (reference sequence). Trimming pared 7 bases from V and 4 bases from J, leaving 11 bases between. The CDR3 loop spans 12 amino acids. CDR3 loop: CASNLQGYEQYF. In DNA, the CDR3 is TGTGCCAGCAATCTACAGGGATACGAGCAGTACTTC.

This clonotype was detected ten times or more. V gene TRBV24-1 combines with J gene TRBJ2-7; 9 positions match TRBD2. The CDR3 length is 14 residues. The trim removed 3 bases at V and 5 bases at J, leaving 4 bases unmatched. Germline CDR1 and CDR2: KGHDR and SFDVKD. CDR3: CATSDQREAHEQYF. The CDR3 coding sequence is TGTGCCACCAGTGATCAGCGGGAGGCCCACGAGCAGTACTTC.